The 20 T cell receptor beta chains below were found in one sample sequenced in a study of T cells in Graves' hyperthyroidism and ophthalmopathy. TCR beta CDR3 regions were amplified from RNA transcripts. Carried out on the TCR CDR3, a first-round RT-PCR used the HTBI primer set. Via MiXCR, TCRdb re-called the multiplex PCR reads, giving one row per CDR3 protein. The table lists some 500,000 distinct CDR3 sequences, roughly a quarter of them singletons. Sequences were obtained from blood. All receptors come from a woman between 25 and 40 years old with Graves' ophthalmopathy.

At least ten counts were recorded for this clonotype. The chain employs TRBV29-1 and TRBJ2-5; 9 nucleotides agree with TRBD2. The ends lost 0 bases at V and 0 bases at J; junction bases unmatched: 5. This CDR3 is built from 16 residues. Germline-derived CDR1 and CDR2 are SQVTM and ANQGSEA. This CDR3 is CSVEDPLAGNQETQYF. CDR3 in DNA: TGCAGCGTTGAAGATCCGCTAGCGGGGAACCAAGAGACCCAGTACTTC.

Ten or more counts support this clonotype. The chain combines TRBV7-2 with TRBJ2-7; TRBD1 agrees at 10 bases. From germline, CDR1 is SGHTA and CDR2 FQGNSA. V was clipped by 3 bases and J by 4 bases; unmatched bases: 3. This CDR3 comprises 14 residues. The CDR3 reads CASSFLDRGYEQYF. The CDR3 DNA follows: TGTGCCAGCAGCTTCCTGGACAGGGGGTACGAGCAGTACTTC. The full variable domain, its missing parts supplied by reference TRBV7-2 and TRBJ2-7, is GAGVSQSPSNKVTEKGKDVELRCDPISGHTALYWYRQSLGQGLEFLIYFQGNSAPDKSGLPSDRFSAERTGGSVSTLTIQRTQQEDSAVYLCASSFLDRGYEQYFGPGTRLTVT.

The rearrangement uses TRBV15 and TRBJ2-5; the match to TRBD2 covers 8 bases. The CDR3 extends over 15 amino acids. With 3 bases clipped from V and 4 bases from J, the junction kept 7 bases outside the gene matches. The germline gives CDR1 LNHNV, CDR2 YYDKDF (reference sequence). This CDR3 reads CATSSPGGGTETQYF. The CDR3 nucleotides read TGTGCCACCAGCAGCCCCGGGGGGGGGACAGAGACCCAGTACTTC.

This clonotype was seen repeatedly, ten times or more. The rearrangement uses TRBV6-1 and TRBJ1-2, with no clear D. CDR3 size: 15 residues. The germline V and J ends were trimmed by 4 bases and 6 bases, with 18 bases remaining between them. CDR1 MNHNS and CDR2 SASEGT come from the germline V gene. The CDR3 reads CASSVSGGTYNGYTF. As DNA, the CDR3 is TGTGCCAGCAGTGTGTCAGGAGGCACCTATAATGGCTACACCTTC.

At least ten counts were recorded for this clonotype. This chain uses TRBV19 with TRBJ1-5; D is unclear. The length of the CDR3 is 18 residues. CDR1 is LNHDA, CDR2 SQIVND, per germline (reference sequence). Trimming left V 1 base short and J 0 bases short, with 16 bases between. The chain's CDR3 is CASSIVVRIPRSNQPQHF. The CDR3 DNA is TGTGCCAGTAGTATAGTGGTTCGGATACCCCGTAGCAATCAGCCCCAGCATTTT.

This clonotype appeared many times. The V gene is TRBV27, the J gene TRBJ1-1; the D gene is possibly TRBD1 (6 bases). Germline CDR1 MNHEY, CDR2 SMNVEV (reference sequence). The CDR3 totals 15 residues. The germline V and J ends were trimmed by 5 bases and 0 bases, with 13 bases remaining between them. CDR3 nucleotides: TGTGCCAGCAGTCAAGGACAGTTCATGAACACTGAAGCTTTCTTT. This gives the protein CASSQGQFMNTEAFF.

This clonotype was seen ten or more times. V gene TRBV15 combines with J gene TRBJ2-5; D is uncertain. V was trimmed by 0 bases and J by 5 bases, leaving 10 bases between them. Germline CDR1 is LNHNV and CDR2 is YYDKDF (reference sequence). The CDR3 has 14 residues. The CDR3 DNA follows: TGTGCCACCAGCAGAGAAGCCCCTCACGAGACCCAGTACTTC. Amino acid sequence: CATSREAPHETQYF. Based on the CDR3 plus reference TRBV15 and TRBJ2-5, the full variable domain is DAMVIQNPRYQVTQFGKPVTLSCSQTLNHNVMYWYQQKSSQAPKLLFHYYDKDFNNEADTPDNFQSRRPNTSFCFLDIRSPGLGDTAMYLCATSREAPHETQYFGPGTRLLVL.

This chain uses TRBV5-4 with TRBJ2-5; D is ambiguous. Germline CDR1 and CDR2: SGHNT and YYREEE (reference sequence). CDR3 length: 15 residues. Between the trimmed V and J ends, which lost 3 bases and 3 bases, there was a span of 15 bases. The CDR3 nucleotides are TGTGCCAGCAGCTCCAACTGGGCAGCCGAAGAGACCCAGTACTTC. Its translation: CASSSNWAAEETQYF. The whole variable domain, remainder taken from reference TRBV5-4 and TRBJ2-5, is ETGVTQSPTHLIKTRGQQVTLRCSSQSGHNTVSWYQQALGQGPQFIFQYYREEENGRGNFPPRFSGLQFPNYSSELNVNALELDDSALYLCASSSNWAAEETQYFGPGTRLLVL.

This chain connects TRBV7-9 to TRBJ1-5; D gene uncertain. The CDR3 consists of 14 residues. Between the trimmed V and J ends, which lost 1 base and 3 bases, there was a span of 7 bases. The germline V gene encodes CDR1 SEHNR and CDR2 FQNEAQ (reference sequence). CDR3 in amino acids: CASSLGADNQPQHF. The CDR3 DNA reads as TGTGCCAGCAGCTTAGGGGCAGACAATCAGCCCCAGCATTTT.

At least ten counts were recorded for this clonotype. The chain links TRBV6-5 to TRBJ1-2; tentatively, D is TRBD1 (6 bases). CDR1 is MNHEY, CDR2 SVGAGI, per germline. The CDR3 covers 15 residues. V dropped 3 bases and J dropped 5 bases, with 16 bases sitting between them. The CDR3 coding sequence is TGTGCCAGCAGTTATTCGCCCGGACAGAATTATGGCTACACCTTC. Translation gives CASSYSPGQNYGYTF.

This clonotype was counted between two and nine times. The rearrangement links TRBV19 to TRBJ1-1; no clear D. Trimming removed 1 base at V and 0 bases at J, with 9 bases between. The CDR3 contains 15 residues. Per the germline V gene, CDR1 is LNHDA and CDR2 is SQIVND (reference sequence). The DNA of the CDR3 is TGTGCCAGTAGTATAGGGATAGTTATGAACACTGAAGCTTTCTTT. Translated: CASSIGIVMNTEAFF.

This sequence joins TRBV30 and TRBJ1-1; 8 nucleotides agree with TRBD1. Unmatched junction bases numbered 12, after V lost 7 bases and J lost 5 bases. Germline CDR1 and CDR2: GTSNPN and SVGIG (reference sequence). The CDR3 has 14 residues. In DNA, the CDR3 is TGTGCCTCAAACCCCCTGAACAGGGGGACTGAAGCTTTCTTT. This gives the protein CASNPLNRGTEAFF.

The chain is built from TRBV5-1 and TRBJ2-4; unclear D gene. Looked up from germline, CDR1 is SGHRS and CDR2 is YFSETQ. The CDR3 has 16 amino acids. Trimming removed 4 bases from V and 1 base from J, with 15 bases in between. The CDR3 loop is CASSPGSVTAKNIQYF. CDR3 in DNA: TGCGCCAGCAGCCCGGGCTCCGTAACGGCCAAAAACATTCAGTACTTC. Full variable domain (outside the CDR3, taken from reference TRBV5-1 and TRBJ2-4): KAGVTQTPRYLIKTRGQQVTLSCSPISGHRSVSWYQQTPGQGLQFLFEYFSETQRNKGNFPGRFSGRQFSNSRSEMNVSTLELGDSALYLCASSPGSVTAKNIQYFGAGTRLSVL.

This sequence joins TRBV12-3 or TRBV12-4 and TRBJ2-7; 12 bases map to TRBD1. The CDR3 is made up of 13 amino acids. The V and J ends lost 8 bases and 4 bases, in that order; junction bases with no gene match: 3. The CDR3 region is CASGTGGRYEQYF. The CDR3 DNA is TGTGCCAGCGGGACAGGGGGCAGGTACGAGCAGTACTTC.

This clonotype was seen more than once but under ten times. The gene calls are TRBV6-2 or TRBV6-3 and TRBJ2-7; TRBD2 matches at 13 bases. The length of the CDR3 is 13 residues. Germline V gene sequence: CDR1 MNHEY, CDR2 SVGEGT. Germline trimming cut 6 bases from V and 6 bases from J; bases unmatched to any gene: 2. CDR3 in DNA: TGTGCCAGCAGACTAGCGGGAGGGGTCGAGCAGTACTTC. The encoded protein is CASRLAGGVEQYF.

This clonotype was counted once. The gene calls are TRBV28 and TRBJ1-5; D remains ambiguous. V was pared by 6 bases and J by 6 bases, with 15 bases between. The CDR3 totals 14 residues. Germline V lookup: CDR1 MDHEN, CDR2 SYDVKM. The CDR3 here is CASRSGVTAQPQHF. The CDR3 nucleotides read TGTGCCAGCAGAAGCGGGGTTACAGCTCAGCCCCAGCATTTT. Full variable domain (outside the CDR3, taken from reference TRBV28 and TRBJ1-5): DVKVTQSSRYLVKRTGEKVFLECVQDMDHENMFWYRQDPGLGLRLIYFSYDVKMKEKGDIPEGYSVSREKKERFSLILESASTNQTSMYLCASRSGVTAQPQHFGDGTRLSIL.

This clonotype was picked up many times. The CDR3 sequence is CASRGLAGPEQYF. CDR3 coding DNA: TGTGCCAGCAGGGGACTGGCAGGACCCGAGCAGTACTTC. The V call is TRBV6-1, the J call TRBJ2-7; tentative D call: TRBD2 (6 bases). Looked up from germline, CDR1 is MNHNS and CDR2 is SASEGT. The CDR3 runs 13 residues. Trimming shortened V by 6 bases and J by 6 bases, and 15 bases separated the two germline ends.

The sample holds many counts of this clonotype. CDR3 sequence reads: CAISDQGYSNQPQHF. For the CDR3, the DNA is TGTGCCATCAGTGACCAGGGTTATAGCAATCAGCCCCAGCATTTT. The genes are TRBV10-3 and TRBJ1-5; tentative D call: TRBD1 (5 bases). The CDR3 is 15 residues long. Trimming stripped 3 bases from V and 0 bases from J, with 9 bases between. Germline lookup yields CDR1 ENHRY and CDR2 SYGVKD.

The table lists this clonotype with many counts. The CDR3 here is CASMGTRLTAGDTEAFF. The CDR3 DNA is TGTGCCAGTATGGGAACCCGGTTGACGGCGGGGGACACTGAAGCTTTCTTT. This chain uses TRBV19 with TRBJ1-1; D is possibly TRBD1 (5 bases). Deletions cut 7 bases from V and 3 bases from J, with 24 bases between. There are 17 residues in the CDR3. In germline, CDR1 is LNHDA, CDR2 SQIVND (reference sequence).

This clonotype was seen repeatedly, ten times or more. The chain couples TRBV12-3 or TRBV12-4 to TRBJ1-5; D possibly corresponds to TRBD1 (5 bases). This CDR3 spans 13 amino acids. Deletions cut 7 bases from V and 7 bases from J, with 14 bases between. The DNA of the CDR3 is TGTGCCAGCACAATGGGGGAAGGACAGCCCCAGCATTTT. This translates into CASTMGEGQPQHF.